This TCR beta chain was identified during a study of CD8 T cells in ankylosing spondylitis. V gave up 5 bases and J gave up 6 bases; unmatched junction bases: 9. The CDR3 extends over 15 amino acids. CDR1 is MNHNS, CDR2 SASEGT, per germline. Quantitative 5'-RACE was performed with molecular barcodes, and it yielded the TCR beta libraries. TCRdb re-called the 5' RACE reads with MiXCR, one entry per CDR3 protein. The data contain about 300,000 distinct CDR3 sequences, around 10% of them singletons. This receptor was obtained from a female donor with ankylosing spondylitis or in good health (not recorded which). The chain couples TRBV6-1 to TRBJ2-2; 7 nucleotides match TRBD1. Sequencing was carried out using blood, either unsorted or a sorted T cell fraction (not recorded which). CDR3 sequence reads: CASSPDRAWAGELFF. The CDR3 bases are TGTGCCAGCAGTCCCGACAGGGCGTGGGCCGGGGAGCTGTTTTTT.